The next 19 T cell receptor beta chains were all read from a single sample in a study of regulatory T cells in long-lasting Graves disease. This sample's time point: persistent/refractory GD, antithyroid drugs over 5 years with positive TRAb. Preparation of the TCR library used RNA extracted from PBMCs. Construction of the TCR beta libraries employed iRepertoire HTBI primers in conjunction with Arm-PCR of CDR3 regions. TCRdb re-derived calls from the multiplex PCR reads in MiXCR, one entry per CDR3 protein. Altogether over 350,000 distinct CDR3 sequences are present, about 20% being singletons, with the ten largest covering about 20%. The starting material was peripheral blood mononuclear cells (PBMCs), obtained when the disease was refractory, from a patient treated with antithyroid drugs. These receptors were taken from a female donor with Graves disease.

This clonotype has just a few counts. V usage is TRBV28 and J usage is TRBJ2-5; D is unclear. The CDR3 contains 13 residues. The germline CDR1 and CDR2 sequences are MDHEN and SYDVKM. V gave up 6 bases and J gave up 7 bases, with 15 bases separating them. CDR3 nucleotide sequence: TGTGCCAGCAGCCTACTAATCTCGGGGACCCAGTACTTC. It encodes CASSLLISGTQYF.

V gene TRBV5-5 combines with J gene TRBJ2-1; D possibly uses TRBD1 or TRBD2 (5 bases each). V was clipped by 3 bases and J by 4 bases, with 5 bases between them. This CDR3 contains 12 residues. The V gene's germline CDR1 is SGHKS and CDR2 YYEKEE (reference sequence). The CDR3 here is CASSWGYNEQFF. The CDR3 DNA follows: TGTGCCAGCAGCTGGGGGTACAATGAGCAGTTCTTC. Together with reference TRBV5-5 and TRBJ2-1, the CDR3 gives the full variable domain: DAGVTQSPTHLIKTRGQQVTLRCSPISGHKSVSWYQQVLGQGPQFIFQYYEKEERGRGNFPDRFSARQFPNYSSELNVNALLLGDSALYLCASSWGYNEQFFGPGTRLTVL.

The genes are TRBV28 and TRBJ2-2; D may be TRBD1 (5 bases). CDR1 is MDHEN, CDR2 SYDVKM, per germline. Trimming removed 1 base at V and 4 bases at J, with 7 bases between. The CDR3 runs 14 residues. CDR3 coding DNA: TGTGCCAGCAGTTTATTTGACAGCACCGGGGAGCTGTTTTTT. This sequence encodes CASSLFDSTGELFF.

In its sample, this clonotype was seen many times. The chain combines TRBV7-8 with TRBJ1-4; maybe TRBD1 (6 bases). Trimming cost V 5 bases and J 5 bases, with 12 bases left between them. Germline CDR1 reads SGHVS; CDR2 reads FQNEAQ. This CDR3 has 14 amino acids. The CDR3 coding sequence is TGTGCCAGCAGCCCTATACAGGGAAATGAAAAACTGTTTTTT. Its protein is CASSPIQGNEKLFF.

This clonotype was seen a handful of times. The V and J genes are TRBV12-3 or TRBV12-4 and TRBJ2-7; D call uncertain. V was pared by 5 bases and J by 5 bases, with 7 bases between. The CDR3 has 11 amino acids. The CDR3 nucleotides read TGTGCCAGCAGTACCCGAGACGAGCAGTACTTC. This translates into CASSTRDEQYF.

This clonotype was observed a handful of times. This rearrangement joins TRBV12-3 or TRBV12-4 to TRBJ2-2; 14 nucleotides agree with TRBD2. V was clipped by 5 bases and J by 9 bases; unmatched bases: 8. The CDR3 loop spans 16 amino acids. The CDR3 bases are TGTGCCAGCAGTCGACTAGCGGGGGGGGGGGCCTGGGAGCTGTTTTTT. As protein: CASSRLAGGGAWELFF.

This clonotype was found many times. The chain recombines TRBV20-1 with TRBJ2-4; 8 bases fit TRBD1. This CDR3 is built from 14 residues. V shed 5 bases and J 3 bases; nucleotides not matched to a gene: 6. In germline, CDR1 is DFQATT, CDR2 SNEGSKA (reference sequence). The CDR3 loop reads CSAPETGVKNIQYF. The CDR3 DNA follows: TGCAGTGCTCCGGAGACAGGGGTCAAAAACATTCAGTACTTC.

In this sample, this clonotype turned up many times. The chain employs TRBV4-3 and TRBJ2-5; TRBD2 agrees at 9 bases. Germline CDR1 reads LGHNA; CDR2 reads YSLEER. The CDR3 is 16 residues long. V lost 4 bases to trimming and J lost 5 bases; unmatched junction nucleotides: 11. Written as DNA, the CDR3 is TGCGCCAGCAGCCCCGCGGCGGGAGGGCCATGGGAGACCCAGTACTTC. Protein sequence: CASSPAAGGPWETQYF.

The table lists this clonotype with a few counts. V usage is TRBV7-9 and J usage is TRBJ1-2; the match to TRBD1 covers 8 bases. In germline, CDR1 is SEHNR, CDR2 FQNEAQ (reference sequence). The CDR3 is 16 amino acids. The trim removed 2 bases at V and 8 bases at J, leaving 13 bases unmatched. CDR3 DNA sequence: TGTGCCAGCAGCTTACCAGCTTCCGGACAGGGCGGCGGCTACACCTTC. Its protein product is CASSLPASGQGGGYTF.

The table lists this clonotype with a few counts. The chain joins TRBV5-1 to TRBJ2-7; 7 bases match TRBD2. The CDR3 length is 14 residues. Germline CDR1 SGHRS, CDR2 YFSETQ. V dropped 4 bases and J dropped 7; count of bases not matched to a gene: 11. CDR3 bases: TGCGCCAGCAGCCCCTCTAGCGGCCCCATGGAGCAGTACTTC. Translated: CASSPSSGPMEQYF.

This clonotype was found many times. This chain links TRBV28 with TRBJ2-7; D is undetermined. The V gene's germline CDR1 is MDHEN and CDR2 SYDVKM. There are 15 residues in the CDR3. The germline V and J ends were trimmed by 6 bases and 3 bases, with 18 bases remaining between them. CDR3 sequence: CASRGPRLALYEQYF. For the CDR3, the DNA is TGTGCCAGCAGAGGCCCCCGATTAGCCCTCTACGAGCAGTACTTC.

The table lists this clonotype with many counts. The gene calls are TRBV7-2 and TRBJ1-2; D is possibly TRBD1 (5 bases). The CDR3 is 13 residues long. Trimming shortened V by 5 bases and J by 4 bases, and 11 bases separated the two germline ends. Germline CDR1 reads SGHTA; CDR2 reads FQGNSA. The CDR3 nucleotides are TGTGCCAGCAGCGGGGCCGCACTCTATGGCTACACCTTC. It yields the protein CASSGAALYGYTF.

V usage is TRBV12-3 or TRBV12-4 and J usage is TRBJ2-1; 10 bases map to TRBD2. J lost 7 bases, V lost 5 bases, and 11 bases had no gene match. The CDR3 consists of 16 residues. The CDR3 DNA follows: TGTGCCAGCAGTCCACAGCTAGCGGGAGAGACGAATGAGCAGTTCTTC. It is translated as CASSPQLAGETNEQFF.

This clonotype was picked up a small number of times. CDR3 nucleotide sequence: TGTGCCAGCAGCGTGGGACTAGCCACGGATACGCAGTATTTT. It encodes CASSVGLATDTQYF. The chain couples TRBV6-1 to TRBJ2-3; 9 bases line up with TRBD2. Germline trimming cut 6 bases from V and 6 bases from J; bases unmatched to any gene: 7. Germline CDR1 MNHNS, CDR2 SASEGT. CDR3 length: 14 residues.

The chain links TRBV9 to TRBJ1-2; D remains ambiguous. V lost 4 bases to trimming and J lost 4 bases, with 11 bases between them. This CDR3 spans 13 amino acids. Per the germline V gene, CDR1 is SGDLS and CDR2 is YYNGEE. The CDR3 bases are TGTGCCAGCAGCCCTGGCTCTCGCTATGGCTACACCTTC. Translation gives CASSPGSRYGYTF. The complete variable domain, with remaining parts taken from reference TRBV9 and TRBJ1-2, reads DSGVTQTPKHLITATGQRVTLRCSPRSGDLSVYWYQQSLDQGLQFLIQYYNGEERAKGNILERFSAQQFPDLHSELNLSSLELGDSALYFCASSPGSRYGYTFGSGTRLTVV.

This clonotype was seen at least ten times. The rearrangement joins TRBV6-1 to TRBJ1-1; TRBD1 might be the D (5 bases). This CDR3 region has 14 residues. Germline V lookup: CDR1 MNHNS, CDR2 SASEGT. V lost 6 bases to trimming and J lost 3 bases, with 14 bases between them. The CDR3 DNA sequence: TGTGCCAGCAGGGAGGCAGGGATTTACACTGAAGCTTTCTTT. As protein: CASREAGIYTEAFF.

J is TRBJ1-5 and V is TRBV12-3 or TRBV12-4; D unclear. V was clipped by 5 bases and J by 7 bases, with 12 bases between them. CDR3 length equals 13 residues. The chain's CDR3 is CASSARKGQPQHF. The CDR3 bases are TGTGCCAGCAGTGCCCGGAAAGGCCAGCCCCAGCATTTT.

This clonotype was seen ten or more times. The genes are TRBV2 and TRBJ2-5; D is perhaps TRBD1 or TRBD2 (5 bases each). The CDR3 extends over 16 amino acids. The V gene lost 4 bases and the J gene lost 5 bases, with 20 bases spanning the gap. Germline CDR1 is SNHLY and CDR2 is FYNNEI. As DNA, the CDR3 is TGTGCCAGCAGTGCCTTCCTTGAGGGGCCAGTCGAGACCCAGTACTTC. Its translation: CASSAFLEGPVETQYF. Full variable domain (missing parts from reference TRBV2 and TRBJ2-5): EPEVTQTPSHQVTQMGQEVILRCVPISNHLYFYWYRQILGQKVEFLVSFYNNEISEKSEIFDDQFSVERPDGSNFTLKIRSTKLEDSAMYFCASSAFLEGPVETQYFGPGTRLLVL.

This clonotype appeared many times. V usage is TRBV12-3 or TRBV12-4 and J usage is TRBJ1-6, with a weak D call TRBD1 (5 bases). Trimming shortened V by 5 bases and J by 7 bases, and 15 bases separated the two germline ends. CDR3 length: 15 amino acids. The CDR3 region has the DNA TGTGCCAGCAGTCTTAACGGGGCCGGGAATTCACCCCTCCACTTT. Its protein product is CASSLNGAGNSPLHF.